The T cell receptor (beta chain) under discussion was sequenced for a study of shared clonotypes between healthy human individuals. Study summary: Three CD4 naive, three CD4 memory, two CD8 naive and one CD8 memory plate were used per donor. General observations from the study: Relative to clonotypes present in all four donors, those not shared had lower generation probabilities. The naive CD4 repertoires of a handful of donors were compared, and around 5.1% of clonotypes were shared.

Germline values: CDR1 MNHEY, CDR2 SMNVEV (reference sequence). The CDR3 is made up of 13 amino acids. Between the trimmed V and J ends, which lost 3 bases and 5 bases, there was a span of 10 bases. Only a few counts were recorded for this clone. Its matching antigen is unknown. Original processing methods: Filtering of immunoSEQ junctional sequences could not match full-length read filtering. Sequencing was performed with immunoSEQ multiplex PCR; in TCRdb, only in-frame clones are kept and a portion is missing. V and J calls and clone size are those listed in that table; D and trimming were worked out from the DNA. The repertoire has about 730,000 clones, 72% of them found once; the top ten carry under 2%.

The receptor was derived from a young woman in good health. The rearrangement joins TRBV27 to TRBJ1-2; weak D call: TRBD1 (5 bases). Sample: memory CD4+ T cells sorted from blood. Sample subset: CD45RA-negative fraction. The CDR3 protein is CASSFEGSYGYTF. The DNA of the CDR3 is TGTGCCAGCAGTTTTGAGGGGTCTTATGGCTACACCTTC.